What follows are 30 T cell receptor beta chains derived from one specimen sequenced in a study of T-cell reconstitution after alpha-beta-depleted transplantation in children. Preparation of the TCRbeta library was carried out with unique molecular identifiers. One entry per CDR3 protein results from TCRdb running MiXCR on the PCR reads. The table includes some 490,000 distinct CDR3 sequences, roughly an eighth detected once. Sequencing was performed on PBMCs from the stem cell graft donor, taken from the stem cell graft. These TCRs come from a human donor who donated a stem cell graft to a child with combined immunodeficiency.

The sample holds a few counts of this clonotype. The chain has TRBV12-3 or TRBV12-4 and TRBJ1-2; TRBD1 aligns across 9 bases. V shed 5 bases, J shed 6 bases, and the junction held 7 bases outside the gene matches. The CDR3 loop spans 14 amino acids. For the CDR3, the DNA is TGTGCCAGCAGTAAGGGGGACAGGGTTCATGGCTACACCTTC. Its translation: CASSKGDRVHGYTF.

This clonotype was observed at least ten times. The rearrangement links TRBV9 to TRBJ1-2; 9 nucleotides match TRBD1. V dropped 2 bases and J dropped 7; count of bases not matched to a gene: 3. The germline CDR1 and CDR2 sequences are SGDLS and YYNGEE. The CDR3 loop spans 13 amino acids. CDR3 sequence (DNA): TGTGCCAGCAGCGTTGGGACAGGGTTTGGCTACACCTTC. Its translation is CASSVGTGFGYTF.

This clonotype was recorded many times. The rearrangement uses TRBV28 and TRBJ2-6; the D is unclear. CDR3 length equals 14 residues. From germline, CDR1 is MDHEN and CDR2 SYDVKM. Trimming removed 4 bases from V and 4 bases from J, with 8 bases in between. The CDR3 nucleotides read TGTGCCAGCAGTTGGGGATCCGGGGCCAACGTCCTGACTTTC. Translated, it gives CASSWGSGANVLTF.

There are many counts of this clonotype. The CDR3 loop is CSAGTGVREQFF. The CDR3 DNA reads as TGCAGTGCTGGTACGGGGGTACGCGAGCAGTTCTTC. The genes are TRBV20-1 and TRBJ2-1; maybe TRBD2 (6 bases). Trimming shortened V by 5 bases and J by 10 bases, and 15 bases separated the two germline ends. Germline CDR1 is DFQATT and CDR2 is SNEGSKA (reference sequence). CDR3 length equals 12 residues.

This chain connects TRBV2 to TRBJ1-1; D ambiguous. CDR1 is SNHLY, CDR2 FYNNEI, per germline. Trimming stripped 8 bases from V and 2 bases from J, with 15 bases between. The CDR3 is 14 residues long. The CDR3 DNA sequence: TGTGCCAGCTGTTGGAAAGGGCCTAACACTGAAGCTTTCTTT. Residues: CASCWKGPNTEAFF.

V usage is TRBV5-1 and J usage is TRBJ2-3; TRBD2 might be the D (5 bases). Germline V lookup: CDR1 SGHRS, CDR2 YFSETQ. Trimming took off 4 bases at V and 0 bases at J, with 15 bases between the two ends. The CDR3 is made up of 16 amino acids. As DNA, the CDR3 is TGCGCCAGCAGCCTCCCCCTAGCAGCTAGCACAGATACGCAGTATTTT. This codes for CASSLPLAASTDTQYF.

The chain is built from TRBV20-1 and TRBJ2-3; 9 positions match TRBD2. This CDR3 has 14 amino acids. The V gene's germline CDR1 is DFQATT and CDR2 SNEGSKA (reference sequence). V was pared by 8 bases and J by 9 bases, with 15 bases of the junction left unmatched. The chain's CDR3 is CSLRPGGRGETQYF. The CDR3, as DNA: TGCAGTCTCCGCCCCGGCGGGAGGGGGGAGACGCAGTATTTT.

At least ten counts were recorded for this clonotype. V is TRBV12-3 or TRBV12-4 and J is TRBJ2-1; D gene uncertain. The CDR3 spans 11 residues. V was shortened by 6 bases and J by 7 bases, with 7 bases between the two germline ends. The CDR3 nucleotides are TGTGCCAGCAGGTTGAGGAATGAGCAGTTCTTC. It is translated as CASRLRNEQFF.

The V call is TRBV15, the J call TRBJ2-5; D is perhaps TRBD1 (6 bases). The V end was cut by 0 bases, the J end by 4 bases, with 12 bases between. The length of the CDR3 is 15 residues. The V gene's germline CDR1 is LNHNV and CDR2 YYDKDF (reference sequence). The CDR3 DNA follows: TGTGCCACCAGCAGAGACAGGGGCCCCGGAGAGACCCAGTACTTC. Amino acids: CATSRDRGPGETQYF.

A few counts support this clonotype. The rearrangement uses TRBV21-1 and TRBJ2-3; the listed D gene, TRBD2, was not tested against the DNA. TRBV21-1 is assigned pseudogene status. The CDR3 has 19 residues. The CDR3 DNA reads TGTGCCAGCAGCGGCGAACTAGCGGGGGGCCACACGGCCCCAGATACGCAGTATTTT. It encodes CASSGELAGGHTAPDTQYF.

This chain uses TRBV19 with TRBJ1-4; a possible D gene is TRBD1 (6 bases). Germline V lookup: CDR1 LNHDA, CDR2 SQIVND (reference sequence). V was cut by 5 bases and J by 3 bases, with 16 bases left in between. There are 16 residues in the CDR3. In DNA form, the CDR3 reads TGTGCCAGTAGTGCCAACAGGGTATCGGCTAATGAAAAACTGTTTTTT. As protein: CASSANRVSANEKLFF.

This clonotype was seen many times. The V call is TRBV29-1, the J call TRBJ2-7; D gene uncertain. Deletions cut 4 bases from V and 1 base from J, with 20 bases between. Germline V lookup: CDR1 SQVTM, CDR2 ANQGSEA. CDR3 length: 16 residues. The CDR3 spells CSVVTTVLGSSYEQYF. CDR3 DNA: TGCAGCGTTGTCACCACAGTTTTGGGATCGTCCTACGAGCAGTACTTC.

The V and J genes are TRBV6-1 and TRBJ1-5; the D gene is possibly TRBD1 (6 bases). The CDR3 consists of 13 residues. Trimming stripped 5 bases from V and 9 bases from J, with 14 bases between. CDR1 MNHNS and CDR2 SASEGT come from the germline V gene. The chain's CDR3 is CASSPRDITPQHF. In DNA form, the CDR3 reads TGTGCCAGCAGTCCCCGGGACATAACGCCCCAGCATTTT.

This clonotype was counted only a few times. The CDR3 loop is CASSLAVLSTYEQYF. The CDR3 DNA reads TGTGCCAGCAGTTTGGCCGTCCTGAGCACCTACGAGCAGTACTTC. The rearrangement links TRBV28 to TRBJ2-7; D unresolved. V lost 3 bases and J lost 2, with 14 bases in between. The length of the CDR3 is 15 residues. The germline V gene has CDR1 MDHEN and CDR2 SYDVKM.

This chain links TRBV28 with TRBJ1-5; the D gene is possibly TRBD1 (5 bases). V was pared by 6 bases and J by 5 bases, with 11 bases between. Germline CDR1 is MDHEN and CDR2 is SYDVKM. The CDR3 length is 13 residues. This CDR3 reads CASSRASHQPQHF. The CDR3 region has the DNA TGTGCCAGCAGCAGGGCCTCACATCAGCCCCAGCATTTT.

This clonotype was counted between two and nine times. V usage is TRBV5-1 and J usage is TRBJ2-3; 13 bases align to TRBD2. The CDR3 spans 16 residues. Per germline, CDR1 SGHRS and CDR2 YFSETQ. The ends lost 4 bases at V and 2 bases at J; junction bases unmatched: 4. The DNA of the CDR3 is TGCGCCAGCAGCCTGGGACTAGCGGGATTCACAGATACGCAGTATTTT. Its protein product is CASSLGLAGFTDTQYF.

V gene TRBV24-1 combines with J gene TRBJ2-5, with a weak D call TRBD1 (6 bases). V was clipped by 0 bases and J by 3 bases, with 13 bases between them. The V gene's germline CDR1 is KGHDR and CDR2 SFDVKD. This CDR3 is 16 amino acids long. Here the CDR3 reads CATSDLHGTNKETQYF. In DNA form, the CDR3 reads TGTGCCACCAGTGATTTGCACGGGACAAACAAAGAGACCCAGTACTTC.

CDR3 residues: CAGASNTGELFF. CDR3 DNA sequence: TGTGCAGGCGCATCGAACACCGGGGAGCTGTTTTTT. The V call is TRBV5-4, the J call TRBJ2-2; D is unclear. The CDR3 sequence is 12 residues long. Germline loops: CDR1 SGHNT, CDR2 YYREEE (reference sequence).

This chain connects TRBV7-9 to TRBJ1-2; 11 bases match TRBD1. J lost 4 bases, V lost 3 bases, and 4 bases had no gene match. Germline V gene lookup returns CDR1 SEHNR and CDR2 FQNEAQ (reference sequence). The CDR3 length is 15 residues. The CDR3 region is CASSFGQGAGYGYTF. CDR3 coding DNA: TGTGCCAGCAGCTTCGGACAGGGGGCAGGCTATGGCTACACCTTC.

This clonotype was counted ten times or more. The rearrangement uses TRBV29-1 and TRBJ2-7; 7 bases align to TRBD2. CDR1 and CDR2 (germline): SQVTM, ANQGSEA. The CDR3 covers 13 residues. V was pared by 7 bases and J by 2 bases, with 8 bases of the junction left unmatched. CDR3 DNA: TGCAGCGCTTCAGGACTAGGGACCTACGAGCAGTACTTC. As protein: CSASGLGTYEQYF.

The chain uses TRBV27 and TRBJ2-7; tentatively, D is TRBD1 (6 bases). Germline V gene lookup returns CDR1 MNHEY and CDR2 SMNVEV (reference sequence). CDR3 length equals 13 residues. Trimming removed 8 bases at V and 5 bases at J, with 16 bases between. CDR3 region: CASRHQGSHEQYF. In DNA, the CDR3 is TGTGCCAGCCGACACCAGGGGTCCCACGAGCAGTACTTC.

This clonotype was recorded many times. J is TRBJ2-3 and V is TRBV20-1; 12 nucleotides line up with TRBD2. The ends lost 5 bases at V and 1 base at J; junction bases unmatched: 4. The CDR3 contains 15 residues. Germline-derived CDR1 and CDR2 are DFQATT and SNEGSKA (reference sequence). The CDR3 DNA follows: TGCAGTGCTGACGCTAGCGGGAGGGGCACAGATACGCAGTATTTT. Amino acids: CSADASGRGTDTQYF.

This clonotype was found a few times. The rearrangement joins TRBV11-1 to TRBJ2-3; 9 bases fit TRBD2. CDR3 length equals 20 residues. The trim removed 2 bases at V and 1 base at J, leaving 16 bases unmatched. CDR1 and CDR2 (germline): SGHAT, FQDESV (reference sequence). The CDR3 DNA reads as TGTGCCAGCAGCTTACGGCCAGCGCGGGAGGGCTCCTTGGGCACAGATACGCAGTATTTT. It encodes CASSLRPAREGSLGTDTQYF.

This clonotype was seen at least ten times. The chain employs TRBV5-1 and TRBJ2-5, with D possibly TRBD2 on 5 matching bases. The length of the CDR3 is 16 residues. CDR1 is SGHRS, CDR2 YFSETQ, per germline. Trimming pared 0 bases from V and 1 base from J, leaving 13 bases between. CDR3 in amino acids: CASSLDRGLSQETQYF. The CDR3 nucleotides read TGCGCCAGCAGCTTGGACCGCGGGTTGTCCCAAGAGACCCAGTACTTC.

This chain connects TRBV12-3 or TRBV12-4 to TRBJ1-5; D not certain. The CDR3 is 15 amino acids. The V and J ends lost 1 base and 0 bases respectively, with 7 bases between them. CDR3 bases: TGTGCCAGCAGTTTAGAGGAGTATAGCAATCAGCCCCAGCATTTT. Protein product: CASSLEEYSNQPQHF.

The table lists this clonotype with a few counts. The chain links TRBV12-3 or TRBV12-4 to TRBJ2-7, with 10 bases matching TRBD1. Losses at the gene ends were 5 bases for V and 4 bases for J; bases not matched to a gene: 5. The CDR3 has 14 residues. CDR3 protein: CASSTDRGLYEQYF. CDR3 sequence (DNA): TGTGCCAGCAGTACCGACAGGGGGCTATACGAGCAGTACTTC.

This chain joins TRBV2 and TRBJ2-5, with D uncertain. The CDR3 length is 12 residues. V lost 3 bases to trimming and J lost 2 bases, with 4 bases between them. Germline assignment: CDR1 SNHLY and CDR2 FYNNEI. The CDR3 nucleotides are TGTGCCAGCAGTGAGGGGCAAGAGACCCAGTACTTC. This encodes CASSEGQETQYF.

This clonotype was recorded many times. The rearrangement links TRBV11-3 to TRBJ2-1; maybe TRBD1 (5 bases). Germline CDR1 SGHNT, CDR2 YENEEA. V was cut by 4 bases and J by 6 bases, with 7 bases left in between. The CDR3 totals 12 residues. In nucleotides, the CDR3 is TGTGCCAGCAGCTCAGGGTTCAATGAGCAGTTCTTC. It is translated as CASSSGFNEQFF.

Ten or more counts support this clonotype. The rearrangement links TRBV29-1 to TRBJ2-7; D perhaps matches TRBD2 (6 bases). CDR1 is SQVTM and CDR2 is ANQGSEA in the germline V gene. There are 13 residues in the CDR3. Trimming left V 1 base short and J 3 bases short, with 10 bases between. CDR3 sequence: CSVEAPGDYEQYF. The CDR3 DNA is TGCAGCGTTGAAGCACCGGGGGACTACGAGCAGTACTTC.

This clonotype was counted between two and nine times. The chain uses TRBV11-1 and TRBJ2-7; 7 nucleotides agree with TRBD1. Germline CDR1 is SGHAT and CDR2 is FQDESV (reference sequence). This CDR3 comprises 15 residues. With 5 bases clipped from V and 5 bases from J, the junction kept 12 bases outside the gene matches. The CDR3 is CASSLTLGQFHEQYF. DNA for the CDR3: TGTGCCAGCAGCCTAACCCTGGGACAGTTCCACGAGCAGTACTTC.